This TCR beta chain emerged from a study of T cell responses to AZD1222 COVID-19 vaccine. Study overall: Pooled together were second doses at about 4 or about 12 weeks. Broader study findings: Clonal diversity may have been underestimated in mostly white British donors.

Assay: immunoSEQ multiplex PCR; the TCRdb copy retains only in-frame clones and omits some. Seen here are about 120,000 clones, about nine tenths observed once, and the top ten hold around 2.4%. Worth noting for this clone: The antigen remains unidentified.

The junction had 6 bases not matched to a gene; V was cut back by 7 bases and J by 1 base. From germline, CDR1 is MNHEY and CDR2 SVGAGI. This CDR3 contains 14 residues. Material: peripheral blood, obtained on day 0 of AZD1222 vaccination. The TCR sequence derives from an adult in good health. V is TRBV6-5 and J is TRBJ1-1, with TRBD1 matching 7 bases. The CDR3 is CASTITGANTEAFF. CDR3 sequence (DNA): TGTGCCAGCACTATCACAGGGGCGAACACTGAAGCTTTCTTT.